These T cell receptor beta chains were read from a single sample in a study of blood T cells in healthy people across ages. TCRdb redid the calling of the 5' RACE reads with MiXCR, one entry per CDR3 protein. The profile covers 920,000 or so distinct CDR3 sequences, with around 45% appearing a single time and approximately 19% taken by the ten largest. The sample taken for sequencing was blood. Every receptor here comes from a woman aged 60-70 years in good health. CDR3s include the opening cysteine and the closing phenylalanine or tryptophan. The order of the fields is CDR3 length, V gene, clone size, D gene, J gene, CDR3 DNA, CDR3 protein. A D gene is named only where the DNA matches it firmly. A row's size may be missing; if present it is once, few, many or a size class.

len: 16; v_gene: TRBV3-1; abundance: few; d_gene: .; j_gene: TRBJ2-1; CDR3nt: TGTGCCAGCAGCCCCTTCGGGGGTAGCGGAAACAATGAGCAGTTCTTC; CDR3aa: CASSPFGGSGNNEQFF
len: 16; v_gene: TRBV5-1; abundance: .; d_gene: .; j_gene: TRBJ2-3; CDR3nt: TGCGCCAGCAGCCCAGAGGCGGACGGAAGCACAGGTACGCAGTATTTT; CDR3aa: CASSPEADGSTGTQYF
len: 19; v_gene: TRBV9; abundance: few; d_gene: TRBD2; j_gene: TRBJ2-3; CDR3nt: TGTGCCAGCAGCGCCCCTCACGGCGGGAGTTTAGTAGACACAGATACGCAGTATTTT; CDR3aa: CASSAPHGGSLVDTDTQYF
len: 14; v_gene: TRBV20-1; abundance: few; d_gene: TRBD2; j_gene: TRBJ2-3; CDR3nt: TGCAGTGCTGCAACTAGCGGTAGCACAGATACGCAGTATTTT; CDR3aa: CSAATSGSTDTQYF
len: 15; v_gene: TRBV7-3; abundance: .; d_gene: TRBD1; j_gene: TRBJ2-1; CDR3nt: TGTGCCAGCAGCTTGGGACAGATTCTCTACAATGAGCAGTTCTTC; CDR3aa: CASSLGQILYNEQFF
len: 13; v_gene: TRBV2; abundance: many; d_gene: .; j_gene: TRBJ1-2; CDR3nt: TGTGCCAGCAGTGTTGGACAGCGCTATGGCTACACCTTC; CDR3aa: CASSVGQRYGYTF
len: 15; v_gene: TRBV29-1; abundance: few; d_gene: TRBD1; j_gene: TRBJ2-7; CDR3nt: TGCAGCGTTGCCAGACTCGGACAGGGGGCCTACGAGCAGTACTTC; CDR3aa: CSVARLGQGAYEQYF
len: 15; v_gene: TRBV27; abundance: .; d_gene: TRBD2; j_gene: TRBJ2-1; CDR3nt: TGTGCCAGCAGTAACAGGACTAGCGGCTACAATGAGCAGTTCTTC; CDR3aa: CASSNRTSGYNEQFF
len: 15; v_gene: TRBV6-4; abundance: .; d_gene: .; j_gene: TRBJ2-5; CDR3nt: TGTGCCAGCAGTGACTCAGTGGGCCCAAAAGAGACCCAGTACTTC; CDR3aa: CASSDSVGPKETQYF
len: 15; v_gene: TRBV5-1; abundance: few; d_gene: .; j_gene: TRBJ1-2; CDR3nt: TGCGCCAGCAGCTTGTCCCGGGGAGCGCCCATCGACTACACCTTC; CDR3aa: CASSLSRGAPIDYTF
len: 13; v_gene: TRBV29-1; abundance: few; d_gene: TRBD1; j_gene: TRBJ1-2; CDR3nt: TGCAGCGCTGCGACAGGGGGGCGACATGGCTACACCTTC; CDR3aa: CSAATGGRHGYTF
len: 14; v_gene: TRBV7-3; abundance: .; d_gene: .; j_gene: TRBJ2-3; CDR3nt: TGTGCCAGCAGCGCCCCGGGACGTCCAGATACGCAGTATTTT; CDR3aa: CASSAPGRPDTQYF
len: 14; v_gene: TRBV7-2; abundance: .; d_gene: TRBD1; j_gene: TRBJ2-1; CDR3nt: TGTGCCGGAGATGGACAGGGGGCCGGCAATGAGCAGTTCTTC; CDR3aa: CAGDGQGAGNEQFF
len: 14; v_gene: TRBV5-1; abundance: few; d_gene: .; j_gene: TRBJ2-1; CDR3nt: TGCGCCAGCAGCTTGAGTTCCAGGGACAATGAGCAGTTCTTC; CDR3aa: CASSLSSRDNEQFF
len: 14; v_gene: TRBV27; abundance: .; d_gene: TRBD2; j_gene: TRBJ2-3; CDR3nt: TGTGCCAGCAAACCGGGGCTAGCGGGAGCAGCGCAGTATTTT; CDR3aa: CASKPGLAGAAQYF
len: 14; v_gene: TRBV10-3; abundance: .; d_gene: .; j_gene: TRBJ2-7; CDR3nt: TGTGCCATCAGGAAAAATCTACTAGAGGACGAGCAGTACTTC; CDR3aa: CAIRKNLLEDEQYF
len: 15; v_gene: TRBV6-1; abundance: .; d_gene: .; j_gene: TRBJ2-3; CDR3nt: TGTGCCAGCAGCGAGGACTCCCGGAACACAGATACGCAGTATTTT; CDR3aa: CASSEDSRNTDTQYF
len: 16; v_gene: TRBV3-1; abundance: many; d_gene: TRBD2; j_gene: TRBJ2-7; CDR3nt: TGTGCCAGCAGCCAAATGGTAGCGGGAGAATCCTACGAGCAGTACTTC; CDR3aa: CASSQMVAGESYEQYF
len: 15; v_gene: TRBV5-1; abundance: once; d_gene: .; j_gene: TRBJ2-7; CDR3nt: TGCGCCAGCAGCTTGGAGGGCCCAGGTGTCGACGAGCAGTACTTC; CDR3aa: CASSLEGPGVDEQYF
len: 14; v_gene: TRBV15; abundance: .; d_gene: .; j_gene: TRBJ1-5; CDR3nt: TGTGCCACCAGCAGAGAAATCGGGAATCAGCCCCAGCATTTT; CDR3aa: CATSREIGNQPQHF
len: 14; v_gene: TRBV6-2/TRBV6-3; abundance: .; d_gene: .; j_gene: TRBJ2-1; CDR3nt: TGTGCCAGCGTCGGGAGTCCCCTATACAATGAGCAGTTCTTC; CDR3aa: CASVGSPLYNEQFF
len: 15; v_gene: TRBV20-1; abundance: once; d_gene: TRBD2; j_gene: TRBJ2-3; CDR3nt: TGCAGTGCTATGCTTAGCGGGAGGAGCACAGATACGCAGTATTTT; CDR3aa: CSAMLSGRSTDTQYF
len: 16; v_gene: TRBV11-2; abundance: .; d_gene: TRBD2; j_gene: TRBJ2-7; CDR3nt: TGTGCCAGCAGCGGAAGGACTAGCGGGAGTAAGAATGAGCAGTACTTC; CDR3aa: CASSGRTSGSKNEQYF
len: 16; v_gene: TRBV6-2/TRBV6-3; abundance: .; d_gene: .; j_gene: TRBJ1-5; CDR3nt: TGTGCCAGCAGTTACTCGACTAGGGGAGGCAATCAGCCCCAGCATTTT; CDR3aa: CASSYSTRGGNQPQHF
len: 14; v_gene: TRBV29-1; abundance: once; d_gene: .; j_gene: TRBJ2-2; CDR3nt: TGCAGCGTTGAAGGACAGTCTCGCACCGGGGAGCTGTTTTTT; CDR3aa: CSVEGQSRTGELFF
len: 15; v_gene: TRBV9; abundance: few; d_gene: .; j_gene: TRBJ2-3; CDR3nt: TGTGCCAGCAGCGTAGCGGGAGTTGTCACAGATACGCAGTATTTT; CDR3aa: CASSVAGVVTDTQYF
len: 15; v_gene: TRBV20-1; abundance: .; d_gene: TRBD2; j_gene: TRBJ2-5; CDR3nt: TGCAGTGCTAGGATCCCGGGACTAGCTACCAATGAGCAGTACTTC; CDR3aa: CSARIPGLATNEQYF
len: 14; v_gene: TRBV7-2; abundance: .; d_gene: TRBD1; j_gene: TRBJ2-1; CDR3nt: TGTGCCAGCAGCCCCCAGGACAGGGAGGATGAGCAGTTCTTC; CDR3aa: CASSPQDREDEQFF
len: 15; v_gene: TRBV7-9; abundance: .; d_gene: .; j_gene: TRBJ1-2; CDR3nt: TGTGCCAGCAGCGCAAATGAATACAGGAACTATGGCTACACCTTC; CDR3aa: CASSANEYRNYGYTF
len: 13; v_gene: TRBV20-1; abundance: .; d_gene: .; j_gene: TRBJ2-7; CDR3nt: TGCAGTGCTAACCCCCAGGGTTCCTACGAGCAGTACTTC; CDR3aa: CSANPQGSYEQYF
len: 17; v_gene: TRBV5-5; abundance: .; d_gene: .; j_gene: TRBJ1-2; CDR3nt: TGTGCCAGCAGCTTGGGGCAGGGCCACAGCTATGTGTACGGCTACACCTTC; CDR3aa: CASSLGQGHSYVYGYTF
len: 15; v_gene: TRBV28; abundance: .; d_gene: TRBD2; j_gene: TRBJ2-3; CDR3nt: TGTGCCAGCAGCCGGGGACTAGGGTTGGCAGATACGCAGTATTTT; CDR3aa: CASSRGLGLADTQYF
len: 18; v_gene: TRBV18; abundance: .; d_gene: .; j_gene: TRBJ2-5; CDR3nt: TGTGCCAGCTCACCACCGATTGAGCTAGCGAGGTCGAGGGAGACCCAGTACTTC; CDR3aa: CASSPPIELARSRETQYF
len: 14; v_gene: TRBV7-2; abundance: .; d_gene: TRBD2; j_gene: TRBJ2-7; CDR3nt: TGTGCCAGCAGCTTAGCACTAGCGACCAACGAGCAGTACTTC; CDR3aa: CASSLALATNEQYF
len: 15; v_gene: TRBV20-1; abundance: .; d_gene: .; j_gene: TRBJ2-5; CDR3nt: TGCAGTGCTAGTGGGCGCGGGAAACGAAAGGAGACCCAGTACTTC; CDR3aa: CSASGRGKRKETQYF
len: 14; v_gene: TRBV4-3; abundance: .; d_gene: .; j_gene: TRBJ2-1; CDR3nt: TGCGCCAGCAGCCAAGATTTTGTCCGCAATGAGCAGTTCTTC; CDR3aa: CASSQDFVRNEQFF
len: 14; v_gene: TRBV10-3; abundance: few; d_gene: .; j_gene: TRBJ2-7; CDR3nt: TGTGCCATCAGTGAGCCCACCAGGTTTGACGAGCAGTACTTC; CDR3aa: CAISEPTRFDEQYF
len: 19; v_gene: TRBV29-1; abundance: few; d_gene: TRBD2; j_gene: TRBJ2-3; CDR3nt: TGCAGCGTTGAAGGACCGGCGGGGTTTACTAGCGGGAGAACAGATACGCAGTATTTT; CDR3aa: CSVEGPAGFTSGRTDTQYF
len: 13; v_gene: TRBV7-2; abundance: few; d_gene: .; j_gene: TRBJ2-7; CDR3nt: TGTGCCAGCAGCTTCCCGGACAACTACGAGCAGTACTTC; CDR3aa: CASSFPDNYEQYF
len: 15; v_gene: TRBV28; abundance: .; d_gene: .; j_gene: TRBJ2-6; CDR3nt: TGTGCCAGCAGTTTTGTGGGAGGTGGGGCCAACGTCCTGACTTTC; CDR3aa: CASSFVGGGANVLTF
len: 19; v_gene: TRBV20-1; abundance: .; d_gene: TRBD2; j_gene: TRBJ2-3; CDR3nt: TGCAGTGCTAGACCAAGACTAGCGGGAGGGCCGGTTGCGTTAGATACGCAGTATTTT; CDR3aa: CSARPRLAGGPVALDTQYF
len: 14; v_gene: TRBV5-1; abundance: few; d_gene: .; j_gene: TRBJ2-3; CDR3nt: TGCGCCAGCAGCGGACCCGACTACGCAGATACGCAGTATTTT; CDR3aa: CASSGPDYADTQYF
len: 16; v_gene: TRBV9; abundance: .; d_gene: TRBD1; j_gene: TRBJ2-7; CDR3nt: TGTGCCAGCAGCGTAGAGAGTGGGCAGGGGGCGAGAACCCAGTACTTC; CDR3aa: CASSVESGQGARTQYF
len: 14; v_gene: TRBV12-3/TRBV12-4; abundance: .; d_gene: .; j_gene: TRBJ1-5; CDR3nt: TGTGCCAGCAGTTTATCGGGGATCGGGCAGCCCCAGCATTTT; CDR3aa: CASSLSGIGQPQHF
len: 15; v_gene: TRBV5-6; abundance: .; d_gene: TRBD1; j_gene: TRBJ2-1; CDR3nt: TGTGCCAGCAACCCGACAGGGCCGTTGCCCTCTGAGCAGTTCTTC; CDR3aa: CASNPTGPLPSEQFF
len: 14; v_gene: TRBV27; abundance: .; d_gene: TRBD1; j_gene: TRBJ2-7; CDR3nt: TGTGCCAGCAGCAAACAGGGGTTTTCCTACGAGCAGTACTTC; CDR3aa: CASSKQGFSYEQYF
len: 15; v_gene: TRBV6-1; abundance: .; d_gene: .; j_gene: TRBJ2-7; CDR3nt: TGTGCCAGCACAATGGGGCAGGGGAGCTTCTACGAGCAGTACTTC; CDR3aa: CASTMGQGSFYEQYF
len: 14; v_gene: TRBV5-1; abundance: .; d_gene: .; j_gene: TRBJ2-7; CDR3nt: TGCGCCAGCAGCTTCAACGCCAGGGTGTACGAGCAGTACTTC; CDR3aa: CASSFNARVYEQYF
len: 16; v_gene: TRBV20-1; abundance: .; d_gene: TRBD2; j_gene: TRBJ2-1; CDR3nt: TGCAGTGTCGAAACCTCCGGGACTAGCGGATACAATGAGCAGTTCTTC; CDR3aa: CSVETSGTSGYNEQFF
len: 18; v_gene: TRBV28; abundance: .; d_gene: TRBD2; j_gene: TRBJ2-3; CDR3nt: TGTGCCAGCAGTTCCGGACTAGCGGGAGTCAGGAGTAGGGATACGCAGTATTTT; CDR3aa: CASSSGLAGVRSRDTQYF
len: 16; v_gene: TRBV5-1; abundance: .; d_gene: TRBD2; j_gene: TRBJ2-1; CDR3nt: TGCGCCAGCAGCAATCCGGGACTAGCAGGTTACAATGAGCAGTTCTTC; CDR3aa: CASSNPGLAGYNEQFF
len: 12; v_gene: TRBV7-9; abundance: .; d_gene: .; j_gene: TRBJ2-5; CDR3nt: TGTGCCAGCAGCTTAGCGGGATTAGAGCAGTACTTC; CDR3aa: CASSLAGLEQYF
len: 15; v_gene: TRBV7-9; abundance: .; d_gene: .; j_gene: TRBJ2-5; CDR3nt: TGTGCCAGCAGCGGCCAGGACAGACTCCAAGAGACCCAGTACTTC; CDR3aa: CASSGQDRLQETQYF
len: 13; v_gene: TRBV27; abundance: .; d_gene: .; j_gene: TRBJ1-2; CDR3nt: TGTGCCAGCAGAAGCGCGGGGGTCTATGGCTACACCTTC; CDR3aa: CASRSAGVYGYTF
len: 16; v_gene: TRBV11-2; abundance: .; d_gene: .; j_gene: TRBJ2-7; CDR3nt: TGTGCCAGCAGCCCCGGAGGGGGGCGAAGAGGCCACGAGCAGTACTTC; CDR3aa: CASSPGGGRRGHEQYF
len: 16; v_gene: TRBV5-1; abundance: few; d_gene: TRBD2; j_gene: TRBJ2-7; CDR3nt: TGCGCCAGCAGCTTGGGACTAGCGGGAGAATCCTACGAGCAGTACTTC; CDR3aa: CASSLGLAGESYEQYF
len: 16; v_gene: TRBV15; abundance: .; d_gene: .; j_gene: TRBJ2-4; CDR3nt: TGTGCCACCAGCAGAGATCGAGATGTAGCCAAAAACATTCAGTACTTC; CDR3aa: CATSRDRDVAKNIQYF